One TCR beta chain is described in this entry. Its antigen remains unidentified. This entry belongs to a study of T cell responses to AZD1222 COVID-19 vaccine. Study findings and constraints: There were mostly white British donors and more females than males, and clonal diversity was possibly underestimated. In the spike-specific TCR repertoire, nearly half reportedly target unmutated variant regions.

The CDR3 sequence is 12 residues long. Trimming removed 3 bases from V and 6 bases from J, with 9 bases in between. TCRdb's table, derived via immunoSEQ multiplex PCR, lists solely in-frame clones and lacks some. The repertoire has some 170,000 clones, 70% to 90% of them found once; the top ten carry more than 4%. Sequenced material: peripheral blood, taken 28 days after the second dose of the MenACWY control vaccine. The receptor was isolated from an adult who received the MenACWY meningococcal vaccine as a control. The chain has TRBV12-3 or TRBV12-4 and TRBJ2-7, with no clear D. The CDR3 reads CASSFRESEQYF. CDR3 DNA sequence: TGTGCCAGCAGTTTCAGAGAAAGCGAGCAGTACTTC.